Below are 17 T cell receptor beta chains sequenced from a single sample in a study of beta chain features in type 1 diabetes. Study-level points and caveats: When Type 1 diabetes patients were examined, their TCRB CDR3s proved moderately but significantly shorter in all four CD4+ subsets.

Their antigens remain unidentified. Sequencing targeted expressed TCRB transcripts, as all isolated RNA had been reverse transcribed. Generated by immunoSEQ multiplex PCR, the TCRdb table keeps only in-frame clones and is missing some. Among hundreds of thousands of clones listed, more than 12% were seen once. Sequencing input: naive CD4+ T cells from blood. Source of these receptors: a man between 18 and 35 years old with type 1 diabetes.

The V and J genes are TRBV2 and TRBJ1-5, with 9 bases that match TRBD1. The CDR3 runs 14 residues. Germline V gene lookup returns CDR1 SNHLY and CDR2 FYNNEI. The V and J ends lost 2 bases and 7 bases, in that order; junction bases with no gene match: 3. CDR3 nucleotide sequence: TGTGCCAGCAGTGAACAACAGGGGGCACAGCCCCAGCATTTT. It encodes CASSEQQGAQPQHF.

The chain links TRBV30 to TRBJ2-7, with 7 positions matching TRBD1. Germline V CDR1 and CDR2: GTSNPN, SVGIG (reference sequence). This CDR3 has 13 amino acids. Trimming cost V 8 bases and J 0 bases; bases outside gene matches: 7. The CDR3 DNA reads TGTGCCCAGGACAGGCAAGCCTCCTACGAGCAGTACTTC. This translates into CAQDRQASYEQYF. Filled out from reference TRBV30 and TRBJ2-7, the complete variable domain reads SQTIHQWPATLVQPVGSPLSLECTVEGTSNPNLYWYRQAAGRGLQLLFYSVGIGQISSEVPQNLSASRPQDRQFILSSKKLLLSDSGFYLCAQDRQASYEQYFGPGTRLTVT.

This clone was found a few times. V and J are TRBV5-6 and TRBJ2-2; D is possibly TRBD1 or TRBD2 (5 bases each). CDR3 length: 15 amino acids. V was trimmed by 3 bases and J by 4 bases, leaving 13 bases between them. CDR1 is SGHDT and CDR2 is YYEEEE in the germline V gene. The CDR3, as DNA: TGTGCCAGCAGCTGGGGGTATCAAGGCACCGGGGAGCTGTTTTTT. Translating gives CASSWGYQGTGELFF.

The chain has TRBV7-2 and TRBJ2-1; D call uncertain. V was trimmed by 0 bases and J by 8 bases, leaving 14 bases between them. CDR1 and CDR2 from the germline V gene are SGHTA and FQGNSA. This CDR3 is 15 amino acids long. CDR3 coding DNA: TGTGCCAGCAGCTTAGCGCAGGCTACCAGCGATGAGCAGTTCTTC. Its protein product is CASSLAQATSDEQFF.

This clone occurred a few times. The chain combines TRBV5-1 with TRBJ2-6, with a tentative D call TRBD2 (6 bases). V was pared by 0 bases and J by 0 bases, with 7 bases between. From germline, CDR1 is SGHRS and CDR2 YFSETQ. The CDR3 sequence is 16 residues long. CDR3 protein: CASSLVRDSGANVLTF. Written as DNA, the CDR3 is TGCGCCAGCAGCTTGGTGCGGGACTCTGGGGCCAACGTCCTGACTTTC.

This clone was counted only a few times. The chain has TRBV5-1 and TRBJ1-1; 7 nucleotides align to TRBD1. This CDR3 comprises 17 residues. The V segment lost 2 bases and the J segment 1 base; nucleotides outside the gene matches: 11. Germline lookup yields CDR1 SGHRS and CDR2 YFSETQ. The CDR3 spells CASSFPSGGTENTEAFF. The CDR3 coding sequence is TGCGCCAGCAGCTTCCCTTCAGGGGGAACGGAGAACACTGAAGCTTTCTTT. Complete variable domain (other parts from reference TRBV5-1 and TRBJ1-1): KAGVTQTPRYLIKTRGQQVTLSCSPISGHRSVSWYQQTPGQGLQFLFEYFSETQRNKGNFPGRFSGRQFSNSRSEMNVSTLELGDSALYLCASSFPSGGTENTEAFFGQGTRLTVV.

The sample holds a few counts of this clone. This rearrangement joins TRBV7-9 to TRBJ1-1, with D uncertain. Germline V gene data show CDR1 as SEHNR and CDR2 as FQNEAQ (reference sequence). CDR3 length: 13 residues. V lost 4 bases and J 7 bases, leaving 13 bases between the germline ends. CDR3 protein: CASSSYSKGEAFF. For the CDR3, the DNA is TGTGCCAGCAGCTCCTACTCGAAGGGTGAAGCTTTCTTT.

The J gene is TRBJ2-3, the V gene TRBV9, with 11 bases that match TRBD2. V shed 3 bases, J shed 6 bases, and the junction held 9 bases outside the gene matches. This CDR3 comprises 16 residues. Looked up from germline, CDR1 is SGDLS and CDR2 is YYNGEE. The CDR3 bases are TGTGCCAGCAGCGGATATAGCGGGAGGGCGAAGGATACGCAGTATTTT. Its translation: CASSGYSGRAKDTQYF.

This clone has only a few counts. V and J are TRBV27 and TRBJ1-1; no clear D. The CDR3 length is 14 residues. Trimming took off 0 bases at V and 7 bases at J, with 12 bases between the two ends. The germline V gene encodes CDR1 MNHEY and CDR2 SMNVEV (reference sequence). The CDR3 DNA sequence: TGTGCCAGCAGTTTATCCCGAGGGAGTTTTGAAGCTTTCTTT. It yields the protein CASSLSRGSFEAFF.

Here the CDR3 DNA reads TGTGCCAGCAGGGAGCTCGGGGGCTACACCTTC. It translates to CASRELGGYTF. V usage is TRBV4-2 and J usage is TRBJ1-2; no reliable D call. Germline values: CDR1 LGHNA, CDR2 YNFKEQ. This CDR3 is built from 11 residues. V lost 6 bases and J lost 8, with 10 bases in between.

This clone was counted a few times. V is TRBV2 and J is TRBJ1-5; D remains ambiguous. V was pared by 2 bases and J by 5 bases, with 10 bases between. Germline CDR1 SNHLY, CDR2 FYNNEI. The CDR3 spans 14 residues. In DNA, the CDR3 is TGTGCCAGCAGTGAATTGGCATTAGATCAGCCCCAGCATTTT. It codes for CASSELALDQPQHF.

The gene calls are TRBV7-2 and TRBJ2-5, with 7 bases identical to TRBD2. J gave up 5 bases and V 4 bases, and 7 bases lay outside the gene matches. The germline V gene encodes CDR1 SGHTA and CDR2 FQGNSA. The CDR3 extends over 14 amino acids. CDR3 sequence (DNA): TGTGCCAGCAGCTCGAGACTAGCCCGGGAGACCCAGTACTTC. Protein product: CASSSRLARETQYF.

The chain combines TRBV7-2 with TRBJ2-2, with D unclear. V was shortened by 5 bases and J by 6 bases, with 10 bases between the two germline ends. The length of the CDR3 is 13 residues. CDR1 is SGHTA and CDR2 is FQGNSA in the germline V gene. DNA for the CDR3: TGTGCCAGCAGCGCCCGGTGGGCCGGGGAGCTGTTTTTT. This sequence encodes CASSARWAGELFF.

The chain joins TRBV5-8 to TRBJ2-4, with D tentatively TRBD1 (6 bases). The CDR3 is 15 residues long. Trimming removed 3 bases from V and 5 bases from J, with 15 bases in between. CDR1 is SGHTS, CDR2 YDEGEE, per germline. DNA of the CDR3: TGTGCCAGCAGCTACCGACAGGCACTCCAAAACATTCAGTACTTC. It translates to CASSYRQALQNIQYF.

This rearrangement joins TRBV27 to TRBJ2-7; D gene unclear. The germline V and J ends were trimmed by 5 bases and 2 bases, with 13 bases remaining between them. CDR1 is MNHEY and CDR2 is SMNVEV in the germline V gene (reference sequence). The CDR3 runs 14 residues. DNA of the CDR3: TGTGCCAGCAGTCCCCGCGTGGGCCCCTACGAGCAGTACTTC. Amino acids: CASSPRVGPYEQYF.

The rearrangement joins TRBV5-1 to TRBJ1-1, with unresolved D. Germline V CDR1 and CDR2: SGHRS, YFSETQ. V lost 2 bases and J lost 0, with 5 bases in between. The CDR3 has 13 amino acids. The CDR3 reads CASSFTVNTEAFF. The DNA for the CDR3 is TGCGCCAGCAGCTTCACGGTGAACACTGAAGCTTTCTTT.

The chain's CDR3 is CASRAAIQPYEQYF. CDR3 nucleotide sequence: TGTGCCAGCAGGGCAGCAATCCAGCCCTACGAGCAGTACTTC. V gene TRBV6-1 combines with J gene TRBJ2-7; D unclear. The CDR3 runs 14 residues. Germline assignment: CDR1 MNHNS and CDR2 SASEGT. V lost 6 bases and J lost 2, with 14 bases in between.